One T cell receptor (beta chain) is described in this entry. The record originates from a study of regulatory T cells in long-lasting Graves disease. Indicated time point: persistent/refractory GD, antithyroid drugs over 5 years with positive TRAb. The TCR library used RNA extracted from PBMCs. Germline V gene data show CDR1 as SEHNR and CDR2 as FQNEAQ (reference sequence). V lost 4 bases and J lost 2; bases outside the gene matches: 5. CDR3 length equals 15 residues. Construction of the TCR beta libraries employed iRepertoire HTBI primers in conjunction with Arm-PCR of CDR3 regions. One entry per CDR3 protein, called by TCRdb with MiXCR from the multiplex PCR reads. The sample contains more than 350,000 distinct CDR3 sequences, 21% of which appear only once.

The clonotype was recovered from a female donor with Graves disease. The source was peripheral blood mononuclear cells (PBMCs), collected when the disease was refractory, from a patient treated with antithyroid drugs. The gene calls are TRBV7-9 and TRBJ2-7, with 10 bases identical to TRBD2. CDR3 coding DNA: TGTGCCAGCAGCTCCGGACTAGCGGTCCCCTACGAGCAGTACTTC. This translates into CASSSGLAVPYEQYF.